The source of this TCR beta chain is a study of T cells in women clearing cervical HPV infection. Overall study: Case blood was drawn when the lesion was first found; control blood after infection became undetectable. Only a few women had HLA typing results available.

Assay used: immunoSEQ multiplex PCR; TCRdb lists only in-frame clones, some missing. This sample's clone table lists some 33,000 clones. As regards this clone: The antigen is not known. The missing CDR3 end, 3 residues past where the read stops, is filled in from the germline J gene.

All participants had a single incident cervical HPV16 infection, and prevalent HPV16 infections were excluded. Study results and caveats: Unknown T-cell numbers per sample may underlie the richness differences.

The germline V gene encodes CDR1 DFQATT and CDR2 SNEGSKA (reference sequence). V shed 0 bases and J shed 0 bases, with 9 bases lying between them. The CDR3 covers 16 residues. Sequencing was done on a sample of blood buffy coat. The chain carries TRBV20-1 and TRBJ2-6; tentatively, D is TRBD1 (5 bases). The TCR was taken from a woman aged 18 to 69 with a cervical HPV16 infection that either progressed to CIN3+ or cleared (not recorded which). The CDR3 sequence: CSAREQEHSGANVLTF. The part of the CDR3 DNA that was read is TGCAGTGCTAGAGAACAGGAGCACTCTGGGGCCAACGTC.